These 21 T cell receptor beta chains came from one sample sequenced in a study of cytomegalovirus exposure and HLA in healthy donors. PCR involved 60 Vbeta and 13 Jbeta primers. This table comes from immunoSEQ multiplex PCR, and its TCRdb copy is limited to in-frame clones, with some not included. The sample lists some 180,000 clones, roughly 87% occurring once. Sequences were obtained from PBMCs. Source of these receptors: a man aged 35-49 years in good health and CMV-seronegative.

As concerns this clone: A read error may produce the germline difference seen at one junction end. The rearrangement links TRBV4-3 to TRBJ2-3; 7 bases match TRBD1. CDR1 and CDR2 (germline): LGHNA, YSLEER. The CDR3 contains 13 residues. The CDR3 spells CASSGTVTDTRYF. The CDR3 nucleotides read TGCGCCAGCAGCGGGACAGTCACAGATACGCGGTATTTT.

There are a few counts of this clone. J is TRBJ2-2 and V is TRBV19, with 7 bases matching TRBD2. CDR1 and CDR2 from the germline V gene are LNHDA and SQIVND (reference sequence). V lost 5 bases, J lost 8 bases, and 8 bases stayed unmatched. The length of the CDR3 is 14 residues. This CDR3 is CASSPSGVAGELFF. CDR3 nucleotide sequence: TGTGCCAGTAGTCCGAGCGGGGTTGCGGGGGAGCTGTTTTTT.

The table lists this clone with a few counts. At one end the junction does not follow the germline gene, possibly because of a read error. V and J are TRBV6-1 and TRBJ1-2; TRBD1 might be the D (6 bases). This CDR3 region has 14 residues. Germline values: CDR1 MNHNS, CDR2 SASEGT. The CDR3: CASSEAGEIYGYTF. The CDR3 coding sequence is TGTGCCAGCAGCGAAGCAGGGGAAATCTATGGCTACACCTTC.

The chain combines TRBV5-1 with TRBJ2-7; D not certain. Germline V lookup: CDR1 SGHRS, CDR2 YFSETQ. CDR3 length: 14 residues. Trimming left V 4 bases short and J 0 bases short, with 11 bases between. CDR3 protein: CASSALTYSYEQYF. The DNA for the CDR3 is TGCGCCAGCAGCGCGCTAACCTACTCCTACGAGCAGTACTTC.

This clone appeared a single time. V gene TRBV9 combines with J gene TRBJ2-7, with TRBD1 matching over 8 bases. Germline-derived CDR1 and CDR2 are SGDLS and YYNGEE. This CDR3 is built from 15 residues. V was clipped by 0 bases and J by 3 bases; unmatched bases: 5. CDR3 sequence (DNA): TGTGCCAGCAGCGTAGCTAGTGGGACAGGCTACGAGCAGTACTTC. Translated: CASSVASGTGYEQYF. Full variable domain (remainder filled in from reference TRBV9 and TRBJ2-7): DSGVTQTPKHLITATGQRVTLRCSPRSGDLSVYWYQQSLDQGLQFLIQYYNGEERAKGNILERFSAQQFPDLHSELNLSSLELGDSALYFCASSVASGTGYEQYFGPGTRLTVT.

The chain links TRBV30 to TRBJ2-2; 9 positions match TRBD2. Germline CDR1 GTSNPN, CDR2 SVGIG (reference sequence). The CDR3 runs 14 residues. Trimming removed 5 bases from V and 5 bases from J; junction bases left unmatched: 6. The CDR3 DNA is TGTGCCTGGGGAGGGACTAGCTCGACCGGGGAGCTGTTTTTT. Protein: CAWGGTSSTGELFF.

V gene TRBV7-2 combines with J gene TRBJ2-2, with 9 nucleotides matching TRBD1. This CDR3 contains 15 residues. The V segment lost 6 bases and the J segment 4 bases; nucleotides outside the gene matches: 6. The V gene's germline CDR1 is SGHTA and CDR2 FQGNSA. The CDR3 DNA follows: TGTGCCAGCAGGGGACAGGGCGCGACCACCGGGGAGCTGTTTTTT. Encoded protein: CASRGQGATTGELFF.

Remarks on this clone: One end of the junction does not line up with germline, which may come from a read error. The chain recombines TRBV2 with TRBJ1-1, with D uncertain. The CDR3 runs 14 residues. Germline V gene data show CDR1 as SNHLY and CDR2 as FYNNEI. CDR3 sequence: CAGSAGNQNTEAFF. Written as DNA, the CDR3 is TGTGCCGGCAGTGCGGGTAACCAGAACACTGAAGCTTTCTTT.

V is TRBV30 and J is TRBJ1-1, with TRBD1 as a possible D gene (6 bases). The CDR3 has 13 amino acids. Germline V lookup: CDR1 GTSNPN, CDR2 SVGIG (reference sequence). In nucleotides, the CDR3 is TGTGGCGGGGGGCGTCCGAGGAACACTGAAGCTTTCTTT. Translated, it gives CGGGRPRNTEAFF.

V is TRBV6-5 and J is TRBJ1-1, with TRBD1 matching over 7 bases. CDR3 length: 16 residues. Trimming removed 0 bases from V and 4 bases from J; junction bases left unmatched: 8. Germline V gene lookup returns CDR1 MNHEY and CDR2 SVGAGI. CDR3 sequence reads: CASSYSRGQRVTEAFF. DNA of the CDR3: TGTGCCAGCAGTTACTCCCGGGGACAGCGAGTCACTGAAGCTTTCTTT.

For the CDR3, the DNA is TGTGCCAGCAGCTTAGTCGCCCCAAGAGAGTTCTTC. This encodes CASSLVAPREFF. The chain has TRBV7-9 and TRBJ2-1; D ambiguous. Germline V gives CDR1 SEHNR, CDR2 FQNEAQ (reference sequence). This CDR3 region has 12 residues. V was clipped by 1 base and J by 14 bases, with 12 bases between them.

The chain has TRBV9 and TRBJ1-3; maybe TRBD1 (5 bases). Germline lookup yields CDR1 SGDLS and CDR2 YYNGEE. The CDR3 covers 20 residues. The germline V and J ends were trimmed by 6 bases and 4 bases, with 32 bases remaining between them. The CDR3 region is CASKGLISWEGESRGNTIYF. In DNA, the CDR3 is TGTGCCAGCAAGGGTCTTATCTCCTGGGAAGGGGAATCGCGGGGAAACACCATATATTTT.

The chain links TRBV30 to TRBJ2-1; TRBD2 matches at 8 bases. The CDR3 length is 13 residues. From germline, CDR1 is GTSNPN and CDR2 SVGIG (reference sequence). V was pared by 5 bases and J by 9 bases, with 9 bases of the junction left unmatched. As DNA, the CDR3 is TGTGCCTGGTCGGGCCGCCGGGGGGGTGAGCAGTTCTTC. Translation: CAWSGRRGGEQFF.

V usage is TRBV4-3 and J usage is TRBJ2-5; weak D call: TRBD2 (5 bases). V lost 1 base, J lost 4 bases, and 13 bases lay in between. CDR1 LGHNA and CDR2 YSLEER come from the germline V gene. The CDR3 totals 15 residues. CDR3 in amino acids: CASSQGRRPGETQYF. Written as DNA, the CDR3 is TGCGCCAGCAGCCAAGGACGGAGGCCAGGAGAGACCCAGTACTTC.

The V and J genes are TRBV30 and TRBJ2-1, with 8 nucleotides matching TRBD2. This CDR3 has 13 residues. The ends lost 6 bases at V and 10 bases at J; junction bases unmatched: 11. CDR1 and CDR2 (germline): GTSNPN, SVGIG (reference sequence). CDR3: CACGGGGRREQFF. The CDR3 nucleotides are TGTGCCTGCGGGGGGGGCGGCCGACGAGAGCAGTTCTTC.

V and J are TRBV19 and TRBJ2-7; 8 positions match TRBD1. The CDR3 totals 13 residues. The germline V gene has CDR1 LNHDA and CDR2 SQIVND (reference sequence). V was pared by 6 bases and J by 3 bases, with 4 bases of the junction left unmatched. The CDR3 nucleotides are TGTGCCAGTAGCCGACAGGGGTTCTACGAGCAGTACTTC. It is translated as CASSRQGFYEQYF. The full variable domain, its missing parts supplied by reference TRBV19 and TRBJ2-7, is DGGITQSPKYLFRKEGQNVTLSCEQNLNHDAMYWYRQDPGQGLRLIYYSQIVNDFQKGDIAEGYSVSREKKESFPLTVTSAQKNPTAFYLCASSRQGFYEQYFGPGTRLTVT.

This clone was seen a handful of times. V usage is TRBV27 and J usage is TRBJ2-2; maybe TRBD1 (5 bases). CDR3 length: 13 amino acids. In germline, CDR1 is MNHEY, CDR2 SMNVEV (reference sequence). Trimming pared 3 bases from V and 6 bases from J, leaving 8 bases between. The CDR3 DNA follows: TGTGCCAGCAGTTTCCGACAGTCCGGGGAGCTGTTTTTT. Translation: CASSFRQSGELFF.

J is TRBJ2-3 and V is TRBV28; D remains ambiguous. The length of the CDR3 is 15 residues. V was shortened by 3 bases and J by 0 bases, with 10 bases between the two germline ends. Germline V gene data show CDR1 as MDHEN and CDR2 as SYDVKM. CDR3 nucleotides: TGTGCCAGCAGTTTCGGCGGTACTAGCACAGATACGCAGTATTTT. It is translated as CASSFGGTSTDTQYF.

The chain employs TRBV28 and TRBJ1-2; the D gene is possibly TRBD1 (5 bases). The germline V and J ends were trimmed by 10 bases and 3 bases, with 15 bases remaining between them. The CDR3 totals 13 residues. Germline CDR1 MDHEN, CDR2 SYDVKM. In DNA form, the CDR3 reads TGTGCCAACTCGCGGGACGGAGACTATGGCTACACCTTC. Amino acid sequence: CANSRDGDYGYTF.

The chain recombines TRBV5-5 with TRBJ1-2; no definite D call. V lost 1 base, J lost 4 bases, and 11 bases lay in between. The CDR3 runs to 14 residues. Germline V CDR1 and CDR2: SGHKS, YYEKEE (reference sequence). DNA for the CDR3: TGTGCCAGCAGCTTGAATATCAACTCCTATGGCTACACCTTC. It codes for CASSLNINSYGYTF.

This clone was detected once. This chain uses TRBV6-4 with TRBJ2-7; D may be TRBD1 (6 bases). CDR3 size: 14 residues. V was shortened by 8 bases and J by 4 bases, with 18 bases between the two germline ends. The germline V gene encodes CDR1 MRHNA and CDR2 SNTAGT. CDR3 loop: CASGAPNRAYEQYF. CDR3 in DNA: TGTGCCAGCGGGGCACCTAACAGGGCTTACGAGCAGTACTTC.